This TCR beta chain was observed in a study of blood T cell repertoires in COVID-19. On the study more broadly: Samples taken during acute and convalescent COVID-19 were collected in the United States, Italy and Spain. The cDNA or gDNA used as material had been derived from T cells, B-cell-depleted T cells, or PBMCs.

The V end lost 6 bases, the J end lost 0 bases, and 11 bases lay between the germline ends. The CDR3 has 15 amino acids. Germline V gene data show CDR1 as MNHNY and CDR2 as SVGAGI (reference sequence). Original data processing: Estimated nucleated cell counts came from reference gene primer amplification. The table came from immunoSEQ multiplex PCR; TCRdb's copy has only in-frame clones and leaves some out. V, J and clone size were drawn from that table, and D and trimming were deduced from the DNA. The sample records about 140,000 clones, around 81% being singletons. The chain is built from TRBV6-6 and TRBJ1-4, with D possibly being TRBD1 (6 bases). This clonotype was sampled from a human donor in a cohort sampled during active COVID-19. Material: peripheral blood. The CDR3 nucleotides are TGTGCCAGCAGCCCCAGGGGCTCAACTAATGAAAAACTGTTTTTT. Translated: CASSPRGSTNEKLFF.